These T cell receptor beta chains were read from a single sample in a study of OX40 agonist ivuxolimab in advanced cancers. Generated by immunoSEQ multiplex PCR, the TCRdb table keeps only in-frame clones and is missing some. Counted here are about 130,000 clones, 90% to 95% occurring once; the ten biggest clones make up 1%. This specimen consisted of CD4+ or CD8+ T cells sorted from blood, obtained in a trial of the OX40 agonist ivuxolimab. The receptors here all came from an adult with an advanced solid tumor such as melanoma, head and neck, liver or kidney cancer. Each CDR3 is given with its conserved first and last residue. A D gene is named only where the DNA matches it firmly. Rows may omit the clone size; those that give it use once, few, many or a size class.

TRBJ1-5 | NA | NA | TRBV6-6 | CASRYGLGNQPQHF | TGTGCCAGCAGATACGGACTGGGCAATCAGCCCCAGCATTTT
TRBJ1-2 | few | NA | TRBV10-3 | CAISNDRGAWGYTF | TGTGCCATCAGTAATGATAGAGGGGCGTGGGGCTACACCTTC
TRBJ1-2 | NA | NA | TRBV11-2 | CASSLNPGISGYGYTF | TGTGCCAGCAGCCTCAACCCGGGAATTAGCGGCTATGGCTACACCTTC
TRBJ1-2 | NA | NA | TRBV6-1 | CASRDRDRGNYGYTF | TGTGCCAGCCGTGACCGGGACCGGGGGAACTATGGCTACACCTTC
TRBJ2-1 | once | NA | TRBV14 | CASSQVWGVGNEQFF | TGTGCCAGCAGCCAAGTCTGGGGTGTCGGCAATGAGCAGTTCTTC
TRBJ2-5 | NA | TRBD2 | TRBV7-2 | CASTLAVQETQYF | TGTGCCAGCACCCTAGCGGTTCAAGAGACCCAGTACTTC
TRBJ2-1 | NA | NA | TRBV2 | CASSEGGRLSYNEQFF | TGTGCCAGCAGTGAAGGTGGCCGGCTTTCTTACAATGAGCAGTTCTTC
TRBJ2-6 | NA | NA | TRBV5-1 | CASSFDSAGANVLTF | TGCGCCAGCAGCTTCGACAGTGCTGGGGCCAACGTCCTGACTTTC
TRBJ2-5 | once | NA | TRBV4-3 | CASSQGRVDGETQYF | TGCGCCAGCAGCCAAGGCAGGGTGGACGGCGAGACCCAGTACTTC
TRBJ1-3 | NA | NA | TRBV11-2 | CASSGRDRGNTIYF | TGTGCCAGCAGCGGCAGGGATCGCGGAAACACCATATATTTT
TRBJ1-1 | few | NA | TRBV7-9 | CASTPGRRNTEAFF | TGTGCCAGCACCCCCGGCAGGAGGAACACTGAAGCTTTCTTT
TRBJ2-7 | NA | NA | TRBV14 | CASSQDSAGFTYEQYF | TGTGCCAGCAGCCAAGATAGCGCAGGTTTTACCTACGAGCAGTACTTC
TRBJ1-4 | NA | NA | TRBV7-9 | CASSFGTSNEKLFF | TGTGCCAGCAGCTTTGGGACAAGTAATGAAAAACTGTTTTTT
TRBJ1-2 | NA | TRBD1 | TRBV27 | CASSLGTGNYGYTF | TGTGCCAGCAGTTTAGGGACAGGGAATTATGGCTACACCTTC
TRBJ1-2 | NA | TRBD1 | TRBV19 | CASSIMPGGGGYTF | TGTGCCAGTAGTATAATGCCAGGGGGCGGTGGCTACACCTTC
TRBJ2-7 | once | NA | TRBV7-2 | CASSPDFPRHQIF | TGTGCCAGCAGCCCCGATTTCCCGCGACACCAAATCTTC
TRBJ1-6 | NA | NA | TRBV25-1 | CASSEGIRNSPLHF | TGTGCCAGCAGTGAAGGCATACGTAATTCACCCCTCCACTTT
TRBJ1-5 | once | NA | TRBV4-3 | CASSQDEGLQPQHF | TGCGCCAGCAGCCAAGATGAGGGGCTTCAGCCCCAGCATTTT
TRBJ1-1 | NA | NA | TRBV9 | CASSRQGQGPEAFF | TGTGCCAGCAGTCGTCAGGGTCAGGGGCCCGAAGCTTTCTTT
TRBJ1-1 | once | NA | TRBV6-5 | CASSYSGRGTEAFF | TGTGCCAGCAGTTACTCGGGCAGGGGTACTGAAGCTTTCTTT